These 27 T cell receptor beta chains were all obtained from the same sample, sequenced in a study of identical twins. TCRdb independently ran MiXCR on the 5' RACE reads; one entry per CDR3 protein. The sample records more than 1.5 million distinct CDR3 sequences, less than 35% being singletons. The sample taken for sequencing was cord blood. Every receptor here comes from a newborn girl in good health.

The CDR3 reads CASILGDRVNEQFF. CDR3 sequence (DNA): TGTGCCAGCATCTTAGGGGACAGGGTAAATGAGCAGTTCTTC. V gene TRBV12-3 or TRBV12-4 combines with J gene TRBJ2-1; TRBD1 aligns across 9 bases. The V and J ends lost 7 bases and 7 bases, in that order; junction bases with no gene match: 8. The CDR3 totals 14 residues.

This clonotype appeared a single time. The V call is TRBV12-3 or TRBV12-4, the J call TRBJ1-1; D gene ambiguous. This CDR3 is built from 11 residues. The V end was cut by 3 bases, the J end by 11 bases, with 10 bases between. The CDR3 DNA reads as TGTGCCAGCAGTTTGGGCCGGTGGGCTTTCTTT. Its protein is CASSLGRWAFF.

This clonotype was recorded a few times. The CDR3 loop reads CASSPTGWAEAFF. The DNA of the CDR3 is TGTGCCAGCAGCCCTACAGGGTGGGCTGAAGCTTTCTTT. V and J are TRBV7-9 and TRBJ1-1, with D perhaps matching TRBD1 (6 bases). In germline, CDR1 is SEHNR, CDR2 FQNEAQ (reference sequence). Trimming took 5 bases from V and 6 from J, leaving 13 bases between them. The CDR3 runs to 13 residues.

Only a few counts were recorded for this clonotype. The chain links TRBV7-2 to TRBJ1-4; D gene unclear. V lost 4 bases to trimming and J lost 4 bases, with 7 bases between them. The CDR3 runs 13 residues. Germline CDR1 and CDR2: SGHTA and FQGNSA. The CDR3 sequence: CASSWSRNEKLFF. The CDR3 coding sequence is TGTGCCAGCAGCTGGTCCCGTAATGAAAAACTGTTTTTT.

As for this clonotype: A single base separates this from a much larger clone, so it may be a read error. The V and J genes are TRBV6-6 and TRBJ2-7; TRBD1 agrees at 8 bases. From germline, CDR1 is MNHNY and CDR2 SVGAGI (reference sequence). The CDR3 runs to 14 residues. The CDR3 region is CASSFLQGAYGQYF. CDR3 in DNA: TGTGCCAGCAGTTTTCTGCAGGGGGCCTACGGGCAGTACTTC.

The chain recombines TRBV28 with TRBJ1-2; D unresolved. The CDR3 runs to 14 residues. Between the trimmed V and J ends, which lost 4 bases and 5 bases, there was a span of 14 bases. Germline lookup yields CDR1 MDHEN and CDR2 SYDVKM. The CDR3 sequence is CASSSKTPPYGYTF. The CDR3 DNA reads TGTGCCAGCAGTTCAAAGACCCCTCCATATGGCTACACCTTC.

The rearrangement uses TRBV20-1 and TRBJ2-4, with unresolved D. Germline CDR1 DFQATT, CDR2 SNEGSKA (reference sequence). The CDR3 runs 13 residues. V was shortened by 2 bases and J by 1 base, with 6 bases between the two germline ends. The CDR3 nucleotides are TGCAGTGCTAGATCAGCTGCCAAAAACATTCAGTACTTC. It specifies CSARSAAKNIQYF.

The chain recombines TRBV10-2 with TRBJ1-6; 8 nucleotides align to TRBD1. Trimming took 3 bases from V and 1 from J; bases not matched to a gene: 5. Germline V gene sequence: CDR1 WSHSY, CDR2 SAAADI. The CDR3 runs to 17 residues. The CDR3 spells CASSDPGQGSYNSPLHF. The CDR3, as DNA: TGCGCCAGCAGTGATCCCGGACAGGGTTCCTATAATTCACCCCTCCACTTT.

This clonotype was observed at least ten times. The chain recombines TRBV29-1 with TRBJ2-7; D gene uncertain. This CDR3 contains 12 residues. Germline V gene lookup returns CDR1 SQVTM and CDR2 ANQGSEA. Trimming stripped 4 bases from V and 3 bases from J, with 10 bases between. The CDR3 DNA reads as TGCAGCGTTGTCCAGGACGGCTACGAGCAGTACTTC. This encodes CSVVQDGYEQYF.

This sequence joins TRBV20-1 and TRBJ2-7; no clear D. The CDR3 loop spans 14 amino acids. Trimming pared 1 base from V and 0 bases from J, leaving 10 bases between. The germline CDR1 and CDR2 sequences are DFQATT and SNEGSKA (reference sequence). The CDR3 here is CSARGYSHSYEQYF. As DNA, the CDR3 is TGCAGTGCTAGAGGTTATAGCCACTCCTACGAGCAGTACTTC.

This clonotype has a handful of counts. The chain uses TRBV20-1 and TRBJ2-5; possible D gene TRBD2, 6 bases. The CDR3 covers 15 residues. Germline V lookup: CDR1 DFQATT, CDR2 SNEGSKA (reference sequence). The V gene lost 2 bases and the J gene lost 1 base, with 14 bases spanning the gap. The CDR3 loop reads CSARKPGTSQETQYF. The CDR3 nucleotides are TGCAGTGCTAGAAAACCCGGGACTTCCCAAGAGACCCAGTACTTC.

A few counts support this clonotype. V usage is TRBV6-4 and J usage is TRBJ2-3; 7 nucleotides align to TRBD2. The CDR3 sequence is 15 residues long. After removal of 4 bases from V and 0 bases from J, the junction contained 4 bases not matched to a gene. Germline CDR1 is MRHNA and CDR2 is SNTAGT. CDR3 in DNA: TGTGCCAGCAGTGTACGGGGGGAGAGCACAGATACGCAGTATTTT. Its protein is CASSVRGESTDTQYF.

A word on this clonotype: One end of the junction fails to match germline, which may point to a read error. This chain joins TRBV6-2 or TRBV6-3 and TRBJ1-2; D remains unclear. The V gene's germline CDR1 is MNHEY and CDR2 SVGEGT. The CDR3 is made up of 13 amino acids. CDR3 sequence: CTSSYWVFYGYTF. The DNA for the CDR3 is TGTACCAGCAGTTACTGGGTTTTCTATGGCTACACCTTC.

The gene calls are TRBV25-1 and TRBJ1-2, with D possibly being TRBD1 (5 bases). V lost 2 bases, J lost 2 bases, and 12 bases lay in between. This CDR3 spans 15 amino acids. The germline V gene encodes CDR1 MGHDK and CDR2 SYGVNS. The CDR3 reads CASSERLGRNYGYTF. In DNA form, the CDR3 reads TGTGCCAGCAGTGAACGGCTGGGACGGAACTATGGCTACACCTTC.

This chain links TRBV6-1 with TRBJ2-1, with a tentative D call TRBD1 (5 bases). The DNA end is a closer match to TRBJ2-7, so the J assignment may be wrong. The CDR3 is 13 residues long. The germline CDR1 and CDR2 sequences are MNHNS and SASEGT. CDR3 nucleotide sequence: TGTGCCAGCAGTGTATCTGGGGCCAATGAGCAGTACTTC. The encoded protein is CASSVSGANEQYF.

This clonotype has more than one count but fewer than ten. The rearrangement links TRBV11-2 to TRBJ2-6; unclear D gene. With 2 bases removed from V and 0 bases from J, the gap between germline ends came to 14 bases. There are 18 residues in the CDR3. Germline assignment: CDR1 SGHAT and CDR2 FQNNGV. This CDR3 reads CASSLTILVLSGANVLTF. CDR3 DNA sequence: TGTGCCAGCAGCTTAACGATTCTGGTCCTCTCTGGGGCCAACGTCCTGACTTTC.

The chain carries TRBV13 and TRBJ1-2; D uncertain. V lost 2 bases, J lost 4 bases, and 14 bases lay in between. Germline loops: CDR1 PRHDT, CDR2 FYEKMQ (reference sequence). This CDR3 spans 15 amino acids. The CDR3 here is CASSLSSDIIYGYTF. The CDR3, as DNA: TGTGCCAGCAGCTTAAGTAGCGACATCATCTATGGCTACACCTTC.

The rearrangement uses TRBV6-1 and TRBJ2-5; D is unresolved. Trimming removed 7 bases at V and 11 bases at J, with 17 bases between. The CDR3 runs 12 residues. Germline loops: CDR1 MNHNS, CDR2 SASEGT. The CDR3, as DNA: TGTGCCAGCATAGCCCATTACAATGAGCAGTACTTC. Protein product: CASIAHYNEQYF.

The rearrangement links TRBV24-1 to TRBJ2-3, with 10 bases matching TRBD1. There are 17 residues in the CDR3. From germline, CDR1 is KGHDR and CDR2 SFDVKD. Trimming at V came to 3 bases and at J to 2 bases, leaving 7 bases not matched to a gene. The CDR3: CATSDLGTGVFTDTQYF. CDR3 DNA: TGTGCCACCAGTGATCTCGGGACAGGGGTCTTCACAGATACGCAGTATTTT.

This clonotype was counted at least ten times. The CDR3 region is CASSWASSLSDRPYEQYF. In nucleotides, the CDR3 is TGTGCCAGCAGTTGGGCCAGCAGTTTATCGGACAGACCCTACGAGCAGTACTTC. This chain joins TRBV27 and TRBJ2-7; TRBD1 might be the D (6 bases). V shed 4 bases and J shed 2 bases, with 24 bases lying between them. CDR1 and CDR2 (germline): MNHEY, SMNVEV (reference sequence). The CDR3 is made up of 18 amino acids.

V is TRBV18 and J is TRBJ2-2; D is uncertain. CDR1 KGHSH and CDR2 LQKENI come from the germline V gene. The ends were cut back, 2 bases at V and 2 bases at J, with 9 bases in the middle. This CDR3 spans 15 amino acids. In DNA, the CDR3 is TGTGCCAGCTCACCAATCGGGCAAAACACCGGGGAGCTGTTTTTT. Residues: CASSPIGQNTGELFF.

The chain combines TRBV6-2 or TRBV6-3 with TRBJ2-5; 9 bases align to TRBD1. After removal of 6 bases from V and 11 bases from J, the junction contained 7 bases not matched to a gene. Germline V lookup: CDR1 MNHEY, CDR2 SVGEGT. This CDR3 is 12 amino acids long. CDR3 region: CASSRTGDKQYF. The CDR3 coding sequence is TGTGCCAGCAGCAGGACAGGGGACAAGCAGTACTTC.

There are many counts of this clonotype. The V and J genes are TRBV12-3 or TRBV12-4 and TRBJ2-1; tentatively, D is TRBD2 (5 bases). Trimming pared 1 base from V and 4 bases from J, leaving 11 bases between. The CDR3 is 15 residues long. As DNA, the CDR3 is TGTGCCAGCAGTTTAGGTAGCGTGGGGTACAATGAGCAGTTCTTC. Protein sequence: CASSLGSVGYNEQFF.

V and J are TRBV6-6 and TRBJ2-2; TRBD1 is a possible D gene (5 bases). Germline V gene data show CDR1 as MNHNY and CDR2 as SVGAGI (reference sequence). V dropped 4 bases and J dropped 1 base, with 13 bases sitting between them. The CDR3 is 16 residues long. The CDR3 sequence: CASSSQGWWNTGELFF. The CDR3 region has the DNA TGTGCCAGCAGTTCTCAGGGATGGTGGAACACCGGGGAGCTGTTTTTT.

This clonotype is a singleton in its sample. V is TRBV27 and J is TRBJ1-1, with D tentatively TRBD1 (6 bases). This CDR3 is built from 15 residues. Trimming took 6 bases from V and 3 from J, leaving 17 bases between them. Germline CDR1 reads MNHEY; CDR2 reads SMNVEV (reference sequence). The CDR3 sequence: CASSWRGGEDTEAFF. Here the CDR3 DNA reads TGTGCCAGCAGCTGGAGGGGGGGCGAGGACACTGAAGCTTTCTTT.

This clonotype was recorded at least ten times. The V call is TRBV7-9, the J call TRBJ1-4, with 9 bases matching TRBD1. This CDR3 comprises 15 residues. Trimming cost V 2 bases and J 8 bases; bases outside gene matches: 6. Germline V gene sequence: CDR1 SEHNR, CDR2 FQNEAQ (reference sequence). CDR3 region: CASSLTGQGIEKLFF. The CDR3 nucleotides read TGTGCCAGCAGCTTAACCGGACAGGGGATCGAAAAACTGTTTTTT.

This clonotype was counted at least ten times. The J gene is TRBJ2-7, the V gene TRBV20-1; D ambiguous. Trimming shortened V by 3 bases and J by 6 bases, and 3 bases separated the two germline ends. This CDR3 region has 9 residues. From germline, CDR1 is DFQATT and CDR2 SNEGSKA (reference sequence). The CDR3 DNA reads as TGCAGTGCTAGGGCCGAGCAGTACTTC. It yields the protein CSARAEQYF.